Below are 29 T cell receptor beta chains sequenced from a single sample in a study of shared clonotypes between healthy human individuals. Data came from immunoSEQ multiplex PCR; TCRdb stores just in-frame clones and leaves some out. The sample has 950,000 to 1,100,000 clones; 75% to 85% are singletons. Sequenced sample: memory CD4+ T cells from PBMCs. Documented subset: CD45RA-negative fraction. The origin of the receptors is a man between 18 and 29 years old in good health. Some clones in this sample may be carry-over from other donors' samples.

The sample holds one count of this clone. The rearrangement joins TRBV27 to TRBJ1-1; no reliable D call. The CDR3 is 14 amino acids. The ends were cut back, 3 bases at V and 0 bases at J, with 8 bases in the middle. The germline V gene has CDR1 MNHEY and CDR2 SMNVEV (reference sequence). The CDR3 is CASSFRAMNTEAFF. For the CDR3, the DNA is TGTGCCAGCAGTTTCCGAGCCATGAACACTGAAGCTTTCTTT.

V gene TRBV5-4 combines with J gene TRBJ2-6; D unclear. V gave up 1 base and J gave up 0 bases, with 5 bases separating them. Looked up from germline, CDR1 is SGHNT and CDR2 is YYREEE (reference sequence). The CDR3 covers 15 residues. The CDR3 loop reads CASSLSISGANVLTF. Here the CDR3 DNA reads TGTGCCAGCAGCTTGTCTATCTCTGGGGCCAACGTCCTGACTTTC.

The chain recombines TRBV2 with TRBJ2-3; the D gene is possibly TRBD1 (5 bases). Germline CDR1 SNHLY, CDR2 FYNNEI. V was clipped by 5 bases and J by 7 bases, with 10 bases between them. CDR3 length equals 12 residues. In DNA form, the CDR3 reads TGTGCCAGCAGTCGGGTGGGGCATACGCAGTATTTT. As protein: CASSRVGHTQYF.

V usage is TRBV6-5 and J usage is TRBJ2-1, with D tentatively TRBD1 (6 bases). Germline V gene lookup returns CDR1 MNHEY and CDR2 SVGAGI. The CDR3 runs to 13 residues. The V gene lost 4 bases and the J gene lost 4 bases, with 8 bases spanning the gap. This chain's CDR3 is CASSWGRYNEQFF. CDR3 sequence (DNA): TGTGCCAGCAGTTGGGGGCGGTACAATGAGCAGTTCTTC.

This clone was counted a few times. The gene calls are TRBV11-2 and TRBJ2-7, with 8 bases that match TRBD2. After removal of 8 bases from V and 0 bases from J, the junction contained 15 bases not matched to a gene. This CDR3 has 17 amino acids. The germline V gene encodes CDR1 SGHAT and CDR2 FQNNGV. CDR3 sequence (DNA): TGTGCCAGCCCCCTACTCGGTAGCGGGAACAGCTCCTACGAGCAGTACTTC. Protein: CASPLLGSGNSSYEQYF.

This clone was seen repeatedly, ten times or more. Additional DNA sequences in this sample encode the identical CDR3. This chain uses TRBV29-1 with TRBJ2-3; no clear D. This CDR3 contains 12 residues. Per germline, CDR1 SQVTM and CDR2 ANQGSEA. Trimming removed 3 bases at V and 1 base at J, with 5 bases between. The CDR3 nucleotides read TGCAGCGTTGAGGGCGGCACAGATACGCAGTATTTT. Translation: CSVEGGTDTQYF.

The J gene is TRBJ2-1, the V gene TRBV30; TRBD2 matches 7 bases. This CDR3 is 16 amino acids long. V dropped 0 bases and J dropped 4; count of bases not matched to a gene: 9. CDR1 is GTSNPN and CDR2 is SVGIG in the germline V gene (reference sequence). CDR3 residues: CAWSVRVGGRYNEQFF. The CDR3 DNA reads TGTGCCTGGAGTGTAAGAGTCGGCGGGAGATACAATGAGCAGTTCTTC. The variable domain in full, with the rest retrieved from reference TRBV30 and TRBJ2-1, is SQTIHQWPATLVQPVGSPLSLECTVEGTSNPNLYWYRQAAGRGLQLLFYSVGIGQISSEVPQNLSASRPQDRQFILSSKKLLLSDSGFYLCAWSVRVGGRYNEQFFGPGTRLTVL.

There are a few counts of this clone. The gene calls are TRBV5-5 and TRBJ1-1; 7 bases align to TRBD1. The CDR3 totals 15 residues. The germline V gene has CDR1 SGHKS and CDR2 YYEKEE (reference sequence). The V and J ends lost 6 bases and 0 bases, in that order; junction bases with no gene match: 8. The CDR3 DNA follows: TGTGCCAGCACCCTTAGGACAGGACTGAACACTGAAGCTTTCTTT. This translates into CASTLRTGLNTEAFF.

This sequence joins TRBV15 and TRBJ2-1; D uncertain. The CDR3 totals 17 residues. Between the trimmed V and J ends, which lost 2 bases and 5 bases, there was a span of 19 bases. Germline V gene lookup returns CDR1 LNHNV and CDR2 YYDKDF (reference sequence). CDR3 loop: CATSRFSPASVNNEQFF. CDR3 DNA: TGTGCCACCAGCAGATTCTCCCCCGCAAGTGTAAACAATGAGCAGTTCTTC. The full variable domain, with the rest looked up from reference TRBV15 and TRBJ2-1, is DAMVIQNPRYQVTQFGKPVTLSCSQTLNHNVMYWYQQKSSQAPKLLFHYYDKDFNNEADTPDNFQSRRPNTSFCFLDIRSPGLGDTAMYLCATSRFSPASVNNEQFFGPGTRLTVL.

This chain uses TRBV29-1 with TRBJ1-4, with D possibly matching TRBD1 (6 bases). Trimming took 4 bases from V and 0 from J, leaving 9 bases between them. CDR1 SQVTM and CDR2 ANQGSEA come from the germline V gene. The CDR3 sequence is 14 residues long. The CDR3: CSVVHRATNEKLFF. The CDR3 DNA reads TGCAGCGTTGTTCACAGGGCAACTAATGAAAAACTGTTTTTT. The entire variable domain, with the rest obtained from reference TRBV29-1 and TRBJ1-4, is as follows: SAVISQKPSRDICQRGTSLTIQCQVDSQVTMMFWYRQQPGQSLTLIATANQGSEATYESGFVIDKFPISRPNLTFSTLTVSNMSPEDSSIYLCSVVHRATNEKLFFGSGTQLSVL.

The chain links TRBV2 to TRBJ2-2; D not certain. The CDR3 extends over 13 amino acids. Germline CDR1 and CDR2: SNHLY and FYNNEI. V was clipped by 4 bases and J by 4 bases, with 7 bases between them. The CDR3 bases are TGTGCCAGCAGTGTTTCAACCACCGGGGAGCTGTTTTTT. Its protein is CASSVSTTGELFF.

The CDR3 nucleotides read TGTGCCAGCACATTAGGACCCATGGATGAGCAGTTCTTC. This translates into CASTLGPMDEQFF. The chain employs TRBV2 and TRBJ2-1; D not certain. CDR3 length: 13 amino acids. Germline CDR1 and CDR2: SNHLY and FYNNEI. Trimming cost V 7 bases and J 8 bases, with 15 bases left between them.

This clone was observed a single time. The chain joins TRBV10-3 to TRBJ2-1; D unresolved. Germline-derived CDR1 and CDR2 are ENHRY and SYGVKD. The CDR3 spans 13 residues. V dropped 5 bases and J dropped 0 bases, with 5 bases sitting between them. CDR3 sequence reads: CAISPGSYNEQFF. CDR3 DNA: TGTGCCATCAGTCCCGGCTCCTACAATGAGCAGTTCTTC.

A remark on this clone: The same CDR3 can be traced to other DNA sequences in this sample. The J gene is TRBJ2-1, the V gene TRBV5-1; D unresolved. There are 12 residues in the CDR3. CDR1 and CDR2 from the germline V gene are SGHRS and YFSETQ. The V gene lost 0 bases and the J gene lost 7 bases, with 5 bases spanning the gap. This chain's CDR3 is CASSLGGNEQFF. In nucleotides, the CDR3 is TGCGCCAGCAGCTTGGGAGGAAATGAGCAGTTCTTC.

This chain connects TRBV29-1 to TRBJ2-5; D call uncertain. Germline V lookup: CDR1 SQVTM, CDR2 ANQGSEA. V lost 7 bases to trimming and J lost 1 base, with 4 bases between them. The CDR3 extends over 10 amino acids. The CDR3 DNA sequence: TGCAGCGCAGCCCAAGAGACCCAGTACTTC. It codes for CSAAQETQYF.

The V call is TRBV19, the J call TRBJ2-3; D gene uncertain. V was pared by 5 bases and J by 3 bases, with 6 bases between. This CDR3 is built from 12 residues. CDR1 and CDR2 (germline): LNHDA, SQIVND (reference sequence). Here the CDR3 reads CASSPYTDTQYF. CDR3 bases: TGTGCCAGTAGTCCATATACAGATACGCAGTATTTT.

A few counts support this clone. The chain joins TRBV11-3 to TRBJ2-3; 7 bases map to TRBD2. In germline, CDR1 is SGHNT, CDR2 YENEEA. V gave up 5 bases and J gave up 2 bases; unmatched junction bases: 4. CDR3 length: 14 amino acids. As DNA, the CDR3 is TGTGCCAGCAGCCAGACTAGCTACACAGATACGCAGTATTTT. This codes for CASSQTSYTDTQYF.

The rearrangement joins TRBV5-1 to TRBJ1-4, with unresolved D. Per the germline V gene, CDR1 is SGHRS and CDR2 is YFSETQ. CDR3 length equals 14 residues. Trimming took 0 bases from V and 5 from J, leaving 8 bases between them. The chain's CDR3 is CASSLEYGNEKLFF. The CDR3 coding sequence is TGCGCCAGCAGCTTGGAATACGGGAATGAAAAACTGTTTTTT.

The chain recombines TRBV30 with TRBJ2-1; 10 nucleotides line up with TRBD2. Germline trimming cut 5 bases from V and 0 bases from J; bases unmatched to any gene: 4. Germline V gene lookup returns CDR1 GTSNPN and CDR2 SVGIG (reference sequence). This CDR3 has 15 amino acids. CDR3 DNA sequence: TGTGCCTGGGGAAAGCGGGAGGGCTCCTACAATGAGCAGTTCTTC. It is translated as CAWGKREGSYNEQFF.

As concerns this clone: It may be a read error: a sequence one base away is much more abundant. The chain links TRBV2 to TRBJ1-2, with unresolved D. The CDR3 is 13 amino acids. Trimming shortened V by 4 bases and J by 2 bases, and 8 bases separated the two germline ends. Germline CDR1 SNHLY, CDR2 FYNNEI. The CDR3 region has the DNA TGTGCCAGCAGTGCTATGTCAAACTATGGCTACACCTTC. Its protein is CASSAMSNYGYTF.

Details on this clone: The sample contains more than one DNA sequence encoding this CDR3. The CDR3 bases are TGCGCCAGCAGCTTGGCCGGGGGTAATCAGCCCCAGCATTTT. It encodes CASSLAGGNQPQHF. This rearrangement joins TRBV5-1 to TRBJ1-5; weak D call: TRBD1 (5 bases). With 0 bases removed from V and 4 bases from J, the gap between germline ends came to 8 bases. The CDR3 has 14 amino acids. Germline CDR1 SGHRS, CDR2 YFSETQ.

The CDR3 nucleotides read TGTGCCAGCAGCTTAGATCCAGGGGTAGATACGCAGTATTTT. The encoded protein is CASSLDPGVDTQYF. The chain carries TRBV7-2 and TRBJ2-3; TRBD1 is a possible D gene (6 bases). Germline lookup yields CDR1 SGHTA and CDR2 FQGNSA. The CDR3 runs to 14 residues. The ends were cut back, 1 base at V and 5 bases at J, with 10 bases in the middle.

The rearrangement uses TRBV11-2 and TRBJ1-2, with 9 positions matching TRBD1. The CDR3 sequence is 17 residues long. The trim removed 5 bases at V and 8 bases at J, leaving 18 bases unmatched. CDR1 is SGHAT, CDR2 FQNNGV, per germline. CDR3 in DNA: TGTGCCAGCAGCACATACAGGGGGCCATCGAATACTAGCGGCTACACCTTC. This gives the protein CASSTYRGPSNTSGYTF.

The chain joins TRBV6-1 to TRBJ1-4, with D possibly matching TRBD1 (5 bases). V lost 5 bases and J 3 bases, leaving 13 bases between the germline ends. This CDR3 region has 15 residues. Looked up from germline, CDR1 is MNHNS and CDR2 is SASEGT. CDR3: CASSFQGWANEKLFF. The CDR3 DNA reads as TGTGCCAGCAGTTTTCAGGGTTGGGCTAATGAAAAACTGTTTTTT.

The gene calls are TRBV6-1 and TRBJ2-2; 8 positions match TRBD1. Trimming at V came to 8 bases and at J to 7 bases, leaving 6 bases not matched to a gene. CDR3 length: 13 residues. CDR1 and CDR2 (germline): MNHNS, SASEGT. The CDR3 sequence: CASLDRVVGELFF. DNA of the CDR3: TGTGCCAGCTTGGACAGGGTGGTCGGGGAGCTGTTTTTT.

CDR3 amino acids: CASGSGLAANTGELFF. The CDR3 DNA sequence: TGTGCTAGTGGCTCGGGACTAGCGGCGAACACCGGGGAGCTGTTTTTT. The V call is TRBV12-5, the J call TRBJ2-2; 11 bases agree with TRBD2. The CDR3 loop spans 16 amino acids. With V trimmed by 6 bases and J by 0 bases, 3 bases remained unmatched. Germline-derived CDR1 and CDR2 are LGHNT and FRNRAP.

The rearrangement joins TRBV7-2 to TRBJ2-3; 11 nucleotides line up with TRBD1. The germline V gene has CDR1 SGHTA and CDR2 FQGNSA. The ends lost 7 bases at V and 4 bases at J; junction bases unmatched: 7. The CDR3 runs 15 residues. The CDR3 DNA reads TGTGCCAGCACTCCGGGGGACAGGGGGGCAGATACGCAGTATTTT. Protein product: CASTPGDRGADTQYF.

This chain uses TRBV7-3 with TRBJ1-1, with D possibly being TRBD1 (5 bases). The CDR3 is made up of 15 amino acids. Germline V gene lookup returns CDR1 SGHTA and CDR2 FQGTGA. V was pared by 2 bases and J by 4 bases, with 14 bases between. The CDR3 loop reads CASSLLGGLSTEAFF. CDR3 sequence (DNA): TGTGCCAGCAGCTTATTGGGGGGGTTAAGCACTGAAGCTTTCTTT.

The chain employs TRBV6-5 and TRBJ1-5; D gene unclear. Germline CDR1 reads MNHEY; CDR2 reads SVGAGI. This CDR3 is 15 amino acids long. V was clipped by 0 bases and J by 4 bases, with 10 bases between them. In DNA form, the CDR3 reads TGTGCCAGCAGTTACTCTTACGTAGAAAATCAGCCCCAGCATTTT. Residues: CASSYSYVENQPQHF.